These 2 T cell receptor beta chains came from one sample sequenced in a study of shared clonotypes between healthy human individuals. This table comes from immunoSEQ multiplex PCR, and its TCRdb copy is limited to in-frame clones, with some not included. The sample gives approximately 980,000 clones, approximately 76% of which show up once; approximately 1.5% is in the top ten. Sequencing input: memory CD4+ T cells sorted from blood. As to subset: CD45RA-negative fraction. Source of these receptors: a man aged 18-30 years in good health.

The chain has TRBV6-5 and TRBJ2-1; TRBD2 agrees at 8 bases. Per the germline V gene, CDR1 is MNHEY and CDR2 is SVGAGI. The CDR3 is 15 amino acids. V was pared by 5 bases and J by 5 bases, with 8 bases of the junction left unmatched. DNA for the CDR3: TGTGCCAGCAGTGGCGGGAGGATGGGAGACAATGAGCAGTTCTTC. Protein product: CASSGGRMGDNEQFF.

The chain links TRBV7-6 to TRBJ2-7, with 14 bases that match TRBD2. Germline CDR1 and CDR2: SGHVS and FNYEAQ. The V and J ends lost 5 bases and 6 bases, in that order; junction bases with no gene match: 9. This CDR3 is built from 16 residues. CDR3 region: CASSLILGTSGSEQYF. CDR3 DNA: TGTGCCAGCAGCCTAATTTTAGGGACTAGCGGGAGCGAGCAGTACTTC.